This T cell receptor beta chain was identified during a study of CD8 T cells in ankylosing spondylitis. Study-wide points: Disease-linked clones reportedly showed significant enrichment in matched ankylosing spondylitis synovial fluid.

After removal of 0 bases from V and 6 bases from J, the junction contained 8 bases not matched to a gene. Germline CDR1 and CDR2: SGHRS and YFSETQ. CDR3 size: 16 residues. As for this clonotype: The target antigen is unknown.

TCRdb re-called the 5' RACE reads with MiXCR, one entry per CDR3 protein. The data hold approximately 300,000 distinct CDR3 sequences, with over 15% observed a single time. This sequence originates from a male donor with ankylosing spondylitis or in good health (not recorded which). This chain links TRBV5-1 with TRBJ2-3, with 9 nucleotides matching TRBD2. The sample was blood, either unsorted or a sorted T cell fraction (not recorded which). The CDR3 region has the DNA TGCGCCAGCAGCTTGGAGGATAGCGGGAGAGGGGATACGCAGTATTTT. Translated, it gives CASSLEDSGRGDTQYF.